This entry is about one T cell receptor beta chain. The data were taken from a study of blood T cell repertoires in COVID-19. Under the authors' procedure: How many nucleated cells were present was estimated from reference gene primer amplification. Here immunoSEQ multiplex PCR was the method, and the copy in TCRdb shows in-frame clones only, minus some. Clone size and V and J calls were adopted from that table, with D and trimming inferred from the DNA. This sample yields hundreds of thousands of clones, of which more than 75% are seen a single time; 1.5% belongs to the top ten. The CDR3 runs 13 residues. With 5 bases clipped from V and 2 bases from J, the junction kept 2 bases outside the gene matches.

The TCR was taken from a woman between 40 and 50 years old who had recovered from COVID-19. The chain uses TRBV12-3 or TRBV12-4 and TRBJ2-7; TRBD1 matches at 8 bases. Material: peripheral blood. The CDR3, as DNA: TGTGCCAGCAGTCGGGACAGGCCCTACGAGCAGTACTTC. Residues: CASSRDRPYEQYF.